A selection of T cell receptor beta chains follows, all from one sample in a study of OX40 agonist ivuxolimab in advanced cancers. Profiled with immunoSEQ multiplex PCR; TCRdb holds only in-frame clones, not every one. The table has about 70,000 clones, more than 70% seen once. Here the sequenced sample was CD4+ or CD8+ T cells sorted from blood, taken in a trial of the OX40 agonist ivuxolimab. These receptors all come from an adult with an advanced solid tumor such as melanoma, head and neck, liver or kidney cancer. CDR3s include the opening cysteine and the closing phenylalanine or tryptophan. The D gene is left open where the match is weak. The size entry is marked missing in some rows and otherwise reads once, few, many or a size class.

>NA|NA|TRBV10-2|16|TRBJ2-1
CASSGNRLSSYNEQFF
TGCGCCAGCAGTGGGAACAGACTCAGCTCCTACAATGAGCAGTTCTTC
>NA|NA|TRBV11-2|14|TRBJ2-1
CASSLGARYNEQFF
TGTGCCAGCAGCTTAGGGGCGAGGTACAATGAGCAGTTCTTC
>NA|once|TRBV5-1|15|TRBJ1-5
CASSLEPTSNQPQHF
TGCGCCAGCAGCTTGGAACCGACTAGCAATCAGCCCCAGCATTTT
>NA|NA|TRBV6-5|15|TRBJ1-3
CASSQGPYSGNTIYF
TGTGCCAGCAGCCAGGGACCGTACTCTGGAAACACCATATATTTT
>TRBD2|NA|TRBV12-5|16|TRBJ2-2
CASGLFLAANTGELFF
TGTGCTAGTGGCCTCTTCCTAGCGGCGAACACCGGGGAGCTGTTTTTT
>NA|once|TRBV4-1|14|TRBJ2-3
CASSQVSGTDTQYF
TGCGCCAGCAGCCAAGTTTCGGGGACAGATACGCAGTATTTT
>NA|NA|TRBV30|11|TRBJ1-6
CAWQLRSPLHF
TGTGCCTGGCAGCTTCGTTCACCCCTCCACTTT
>NA|NA|TRBV5-4|15|TRBJ1-6
CASSIAGTPNSPLHF
TGTGCCAGCAGCATAGCCGGGACACCCAATTCACCCCTCCACTTT
>NA|NA|TRBV18|18|TRBJ2-2
CASSRTLTGKNHPGELFF
TGTGCCAGCTCACGGACTCTTACAGGGAAAAATCATCCCGGGGAGCTGTTTTTT
>NA|NA|TRBV7-7|13|TRBJ2-1
CASSQGPQNEQFF
TGTGCTAGCAGCCAGGGCCCACAGAATGAGCAGTTCTTC
>TRBD1|NA|TRBV29-1|12|TRBJ1-1
CSVGQSYTEAFF
TGCAGCGTGGGACAGTCTTACACTGAAGCTTTCTTT
>TRBD2|NA|TRBV18|16|TRBJ2-7
CASSPMAGGSSYEQYF
TGTGCCAGCTCACCAATGGCCGGCGGGAGCTCCTACGAGCAGTACTTC
>NA|NA|TRBV5-6|15|TRBJ2-1
CASSLDYEVHNEQFF
TGTGCCAGCAGCTTGGACTACGAAGTTCACAATGAGCAGTTCTTC
>NA|NA|TRBV7-6|15|TRBJ1-1
CASSLGGILNTEAFF
TGTGCCAGCAGCTTAGGGGGCATTCTGAACACTGAAGCTTTCTTT
>NA|few|TRBV4-1|15|TRBJ1-2
CASSQVPASNYGYTF
TGCGCCAGCAGCCAAGTTCCAGCCTCTAACTATGGCTACACCTTC
>TRBD1|once|TRBV6-1|16|TRBJ1-5
CASSDGTGESNQPQHF
TGTGCCAGCAGTGATGGTACAGGGGAAAGCAATCAGCCCCAGCATTTT
>NA|NA|TRBV30|14|TRBJ1-5
CAWSVYGRGQPQHF
TGTGCCTGGAGTGTGTACGGGAGGGGCCAGCCCCAGCATTTT
>TRBD1|NA|TRBV4-1|17|TRBJ1-2
CASSQEFPGTGGDGYTF
TGCGCCAGCAGCCAAGAGTTCCCCGGGACAGGGGGCGATGGCTACACCTTC
>NA|NA|TRBV19|13|TRBJ2-5
CASSMSSRETQYF
TGTGCCAGTAGTATGAGCAGTCGGGAGACCCAGTACTTC
>NA|NA|TRBV12-5|12|TRBJ2-7
CASGVGRYEQYF
TGTGCTAGTGGTGTTGGGAGGTACGAGCAGTACTTC
>TRBD1|NA|TRBV18|15|TRBJ2-2
CASSRDRGHTGELFF
TGTGCCAGCTCTCGTGACAGGGGGCACACCGGGGAGCTGTTTTTT
>TRBD1|NA|TRBV18|15|TRBJ1-4
CASSPSGGRGEKLFF
TGTGCCAGCTCCCCCTCAGGGGGCAGGGGTGAAAAACTGTTTTTT
>NA|NA|TRBV6-4|15|TRBJ1-3
CASPRAPSSGNTIYF
TGTGCCAGCCCACGTGCTCCATCCTCTGGAAACACCATATATTTT
>TRBD1|NA|TRBV5-1|14|TRBJ1-1
CASKTGTGGTEAFF
TGCGCCAGCAAAACCGGGACAGGGGGCACTGAAGCTTTCTTT
>NA|NA|TRBV6-1|13|TRBJ2-7
CASLKTGQYEQYF
TGTGCCAGCCTCAAGACCGGCCAATACGAGCAGTACTTC
>NA|NA|TRBV6-1|14|TRBJ1-6
CASSGPGRNSPLHF
TGTGCCAGCAGTGGACCGGGACGAAATTCACCCCTCCACTTT
>NA|NA|TRBV11-2|18|TRBJ1-3
CASSLWVWGEDSGNTIYF
TGTGCCAGCAGCTTATGGGTTTGGGGGGAGGACTCCGGAAACACCATATATTTT
>TRBD2|NA|TRBV7-2|16|TRBJ2-2
CASSLGLAANTGELFF
TGTGCCAGCAGCCTGGGACTAGCGGCGAACACCGGGGAGCTGTTTTTT
>TRBD1|NA|TRBV5-4|13|TRBJ1-2
CASSPRGGYGYTF
TGTGCCAGCAGCCCCAGGGGGGGCTATGGCTACACCTTC
>TRBD2|NA|TRBV10-3|13|TRBJ2-7
CAVGLADSYEQYF
TGTGCCGTAGGACTAGCGGACTCCTACGAGCAGTACTTC
>NA|NA|TRBV6-1|13|TRBJ1-2
CASSEQHWDGYTF
TGTGCCAGCAGTGAACAGCACTGGGATGGCTACACCTTC
>TRBD2|NA|TRBV28|15|TRBJ2-3
CASTPSGTSSDTQYF
TGTGCCAGCACCCCTTCCGGGACTAGCTCGGATACGCAGTATTTT
>TRBD2|NA|TRBV9|15|TRBJ2-3
CASSIGLASTDTQYF
TGTGCCAGCAGCATCGGACTAGCGAGCACAGATACGCAGTATTTT
>TRBD1|NA|TRBV10-2|17|TRBJ2-1
CASSGPGTGVYYNEQFF
TGCGCCAGCAGTGGCCCCGGGACAGGGGTCTACTACAATGAGCAGTTCTTC
>NA|NA|TRBV6-1|14|TRBJ2-7
CASLRPGPRVEQYF
TGTGCCAGCCTCCGACCGGGGCCAAGAGTCGAGCAGTACTTC
>TRBD2|NA|TRBV7-9|15|TRBJ2-5
CASSSPAGGEETQYF
TGTGCCAGCAGCTCTCCAGCGGGGGGGGAAGAGACCCAGTACTTC
>NA|once|TRBV5-6|16|TRBJ1-1
CASSLGQGTLNTEAFF
TGTGCCAGCAGCTTGGGGCAGGGGACTTTGAACACTGAAGCTTTCTTT
>NA|NA|TRBV6-1|14|TRBJ1-5
CASSPVNSNQPQHF
TGTGCCAGCAGCCCTGTGAATAGCAATCAGCCCCAGCATTTT
>NA|NA|TRBV19|11|TRBJ2-5
CASSAPGAQYF
TGTGCCAGTAGTGCGCCCGGGGCCCAGTACTTC
>NA|NA|TRBV11-3|15|TRBJ2-1
CASSSRDATRGEQFF
TGTGCCAGCAGCAGCCGGGACGCCACCCGGGGTGAGCAGTTCTTC
>TRBD1|NA|TRBV19|14|TRBJ1-2
CASNDRGQGYGYTF
TGTGCCAGTAACGACAGGGGGCAGGGCTATGGCTACACCTTC
>TRBD1|NA|TRBV18|15|TRBJ1-1
CASSPPTGGITEAFF
TGTGCCAGCTCACCACCGACAGGGGGCATCACTGAAGCTTTCTTT
>NA|NA|TRBV5-1|15|TRBJ1-2
CASSFTGRNSYGYTF
TGCGCCAGCAGCTTTACAGGGCGCAACTCCTATGGCTACACCTTC
>TRBD1|NA|TRBV6-5|13|TRBJ2-5
CASSPDRVKTQYF
TGTGCCAGCAGCCCGGACAGGGTAAAGACCCAGTACTTC
>TRBD2|NA|TRBV6-6|16|TRBJ2-3
CASTGGLAGGPDTQYF
TGTGCCAGCACCGGAGGGCTAGCGGGGGGGCCGGATACGCAGTATTTT
>TRBD1|once|TRBV28|14|TRBJ2-5
CASRIGTGGETQYF
TGTGCCAGCAGGATAGGGACAGGCGGAGAGACCCAGTACTTC
>NA|once|TRBV2|13|TRBJ2-2
CASRPRRAGELFF
TGTGCCAGCAGGCCAAGAAGGGCCGGGGAGCTGTTTTTT
>TRBD1|NA|TRBV2|16|TRBJ2-7
CASSETSGTGFGEQYF
TGTGCCAGCAGTGAAACCTCCGGGACAGGGTTTGGGGAGCAGTACTTC
>NA|NA|TRBV29-1|14|TRBJ2-7
CSVEEGTGTYEQYF
TGCAGCGTTGAAGAGGGGACGGGAACCTACGAGCAGTACTTC
>TRBD2|few|TRBV6-1|16|TRBJ2-3
CASSGGLAGPTDTQYF
TGTGCCAGCAGTGGAGGACTAGCGGGCCCCACAGATACGCAGTATTTT
>NA|NA|TRBV5-6|13|TRBJ2-5
CASSLGLEGTQYF
TGTGCCAGCAGCTTGGGACTAGAGGGGACCCAGTACTTC
>NA|NA|TRBV30|13|TRBJ2-3
CAWRGGAPDTQYF
TGTGCCTGGAGGGGGGGGGCCCCAGATACGCAGTATTTT
>NA|few|TRBV29-1|13|TRBJ2-5
CSGSALGLETQYF
TGCAGCGGTTCGGCGTTGGGGTTGGAGACCCAGTACTTC
>NA|NA|TRBV19|13|TRBJ1-5
CASSWLVDQPQHF
TGTGCCAGTAGTTGGTTAGTTGATCAGCCCCAGCATTTT
>NA|NA|TRBV30|14|TRBJ1-1
CAWSVLAQNTEAFF
TGTGCCTGGAGTGTACTGGCTCAGAACACTGAAGCTTTCTTT
>NA|NA|TRBV10-3|13|TRBJ1-1
CAISQTIGAEAFF
TGTGCCATCAGTCAGACCATTGGGGCTGAAGCTTTCTTT
>NA|NA|TRBV28|12|TRBJ2-1
CASSLSVGKQFF
TGTGCCAGCAGTTTATCCGTGGGGAAGCAGTTCTTC